The T cell receptor beta chain under discussion was sequenced for a study of shared clonotypes between healthy human individuals. For the study at large: Each donor's CD8 memory used one plate, CD8 naive two, each CD4 subset three. Study outcomes and limitations: With four donors compared, 4% to 5% of naive CD4 clonotypes were shared.

J lost 5 bases, V lost 4 bases, and 8 bases had no gene match. Germline CDR1 reads LNHNV; CDR2 reads YYDKDF (reference sequence). This CDR3 contains 16 residues. As to this clone: Its matching antigen is unknown.

Method: immunoSEQ multiplex PCR; TCRdb's copy keeps in-frame clones and lacks some. Of some 1 million clones listed, 60% to 80% are singletons. Sequencing input: memory CD4+ T cells sorted from blood. The subset: CD45RA-negative fraction. This chain links TRBV15 with TRBJ2-1; 10 nucleotides line up with TRBD2. This TCR was recovered from a man younger than 35 in good health. The CDR3 nucleotides read TGTGCCACCAGCACCGACTCTAGCGGGAGAAACAATGAGCAGTTCTTC. Protein: CATSTDSSGRNNEQFF.